Each of the 20 T cell receptor beta chains below was sequenced from the same sample in a study of shared clonotypes between healthy human individuals. Libraries were prepared by immunoSEQ multiplex PCR; TCRdb keeps only in-frame clonotypes and omits some of them. The sample has some 2,000,000 clones, 85% to 95% seen once. The sample consisted of naive CD4+ T cells sorted from blood. The sample's subset: CD45RA+ positively selected. These receptors were collected from a man aged 18 to 30 in good health.

This clone showed up just once. The genes are TRBV7-9 and TRBJ2-3; D gene ambiguous. The CDR3 is 13 residues long. V was clipped by 0 bases and J by 6 bases, with 7 bases between them. Germline V gene data show CDR1 as SEHNR and CDR2 as FQNEAQ (reference sequence). The CDR3 DNA follows: TGTGCCAGCAGCTTAGCGCAGATGGATACGCAGTATTTT. Translated, it gives CASSLAQMDTQYF.

V and J are TRBV30 and TRBJ2-5; TRBD2 aligns across 8 bases. The junction had 7 bases not matched to a gene; V was cut back by 1 base and J by 3 bases. The germline gives CDR1 GTSNPN, CDR2 SVGIG (reference sequence). CDR3 length equals 15 residues. This CDR3 is CAWSAPGGAEETQYF. The CDR3 bases are TGTGCCTGGAGTGCACCGGGGGGGGCCGAAGAGACCCAGTACTTC. The full variable domain, in which reference TRBV30 and TRBJ2-5 provide the parts outside the CDR3, is SQTIHQWPATLVQPVGSPLSLECTVEGTSNPNLYWYRQAAGRGLQLLFYSVGIGQISSEVPQNLSASRPQDRQFILSSKKLLLSDSGFYLCAWSAPGGAEETQYFGPGTRLLVL.

CDR3 sequence reads: CASSPGGRDTQYF. In nucleotides, the CDR3 is TGTGCCAGCAGCCCCGGGGGCCGTGATACGCAGTATTTT. The chain joins TRBV11-2 to TRBJ2-3; the D gene could be TRBD1 or TRBD2 (6 bases each). The CDR3 covers 13 residues. The ends were cut back, 5 bases at V and 6 bases at J, with 12 bases in the middle. Germline loops: CDR1 SGHAT, CDR2 FQNNGV.

The genes are TRBV2 and TRBJ2-5; tentative D call: TRBD1 (5 bases). The CDR3 length is 11 residues. The V end lost 2 bases, the J end lost 7 bases, and 5 bases lay between the germline ends. Germline V gives CDR1 SNHLY, CDR2 FYNNEI. In DNA form, the CDR3 reads TGTGCCAGCAGTGAAACAGGGACCCAGTACTTC. It specifies CASSETGTQYF.

The rearrangement joins TRBV5-1 to TRBJ2-1; 7 bases are shared with TRBD2. This CDR3 is 17 amino acids long. Trimming at V came to 7 bases and at J to 4 bases, leaving 17 bases not matched to a gene. The V gene's germline CDR1 is SGHRS and CDR2 YFSETQ. CDR3 loop: CASLLSPGTMQYNEQFF. The CDR3 DNA is TGCGCCAGCTTATTAAGTCCCGGGACTATGCAATACAATGAGCAGTTCTTC.

The chain combines TRBV10-2 with TRBJ2-7; D possibly corresponds to TRBD1 (5 bases). V was pared by 8 bases and J by 6 bases, with 14 bases between. The germline CDR1 and CDR2 sequences are WSHSY and SAAADI. This CDR3 spans 12 amino acids. The CDR3 DNA follows: TGCGCCAGCTGTAACTGGGGCGCCGAGCAGTACTTC. Its translation is CASCNWGAEQYF.

The V and J genes are TRBV18 and TRBJ2-7, with unresolved D. Trimming shortened V by 3 bases and J by 5 bases, and 17 bases separated the two germline ends. This CDR3 spans 15 amino acids. CDR1 and CDR2 (germline): KGHSH, LQKENI. CDR3 coding DNA: TGTGCCAGCTCACCTCTCCTGGGCAGTCAGAACGAGCAGTACTTC. Protein: CASSPLLGSQNEQYF.

The V and J genes are TRBV27 and TRBJ1-2, with TRBD1 matching 8 bases. V was pared by 6 bases and J by 6 bases, with 18 bases of the junction left unmatched. There are 17 residues in the CDR3. CDR1 MNHEY and CDR2 SMNVEV come from the germline V gene (reference sequence). For the CDR3, the DNA is TGTGCCAGCAGGATCAGTGGGGGACAGGTTCTTTTCGATGGCTACACCTTC. Translation gives CASRISGGQVLFDGYTF.

The V call is TRBV30, the J call TRBJ2-7; D not resolved. CDR1 is GTSNPN and CDR2 is SVGIG in the germline V gene (reference sequence). The CDR3 runs 12 residues. Trimming took off 1 base at V and 7 bases at J, with 11 bases between the two ends. CDR3 sequence: CAWSALYGEQYF. The CDR3 coding sequence is TGTGCCTGGAGTGCTCTCTACGGGGAGCAGTACTTC.

The genes are TRBV19 and TRBJ2-1, with D unclear. Trimming pared 2 bases from V and 3 bases from J, leaving 8 bases between. The germline gives CDR1 LNHDA, CDR2 SQIVND (reference sequence). The CDR3 length is 14 residues. The CDR3 is CASSIKSVYNEQFF. The CDR3 DNA follows: TGTGCCAGTAGTATAAAGTCGGTCTACAATGAGCAGTTCTTC. The full variable domain, completed using reference TRBV19 and TRBJ2-1, is DGGITQSPKYLFRKEGQNVTLSCEQNLNHDAMYWYRQDPGQGLRLIYYSQIVNDFQKGDIAEGYSVSREKKESFPLTVTSAQKNPTAFYLCASSIKSVYNEQFFGPGTRLTVL.

The chain employs TRBV29-1 and TRBJ2-4; D may match TRBD1 or TRBD2 (5 bases each). Per the germline V gene, CDR1 is SQVTM and CDR2 is ANQGSEA. The CDR3 sequence is 13 residues long. V was shortened by 6 bases and J by 6 bases, with 15 bases between the two germline ends. CDR3 residues: CSVPRDEGNIQYF. In DNA form, the CDR3 reads TGCAGCGTCCCCAGGGACGAGGGAAACATTCAGTACTTC.

The chain recombines TRBV30 with TRBJ1-2, with TRBD1 matching over 11 bases. In germline, CDR1 is GTSNPN, CDR2 SVGIG (reference sequence). The CDR3 runs 13 residues. The J segment lost 4 bases and the V segment lost 5 bases, leaving 3 bases of the junction unmatched. CDR3 amino acids: CAWVGTGGYGYTF. For the CDR3, the DNA is TGTGCCTGGGTCGGGACAGGGGGCTATGGCTACACCTTC.

To note about this clone: This sample includes further DNA sequences coding for the same CDR3. This chain joins TRBV25-1 and TRBJ2-5, with D possibly being TRBD2 (5 bases). The CDR3 loop spans 10 amino acids. Germline V lookup: CDR1 MGHDK, CDR2 SYGVNS. V dropped 8 bases and J dropped 7 bases, with 8 bases sitting between them. CDR3 protein: CASSGGTQYF. CDR3 DNA: TGTGCCAGCTCTGGAGGGACCCAGTACTTC.

This clone was detected only once. The CDR3 sequence is CSVERAGLETEAFF. Written as DNA, the CDR3 is TGCAGCGTTGAAAGGGCAGGGTTGGAAACTGAAGCTTTCTTT. The V gene is TRBV29-1, the J gene TRBJ1-1, with TRBD1 as a possible D gene (5 bases). Germline V gives CDR1 SQVTM, CDR2 ANQGSEA. The CDR3 runs to 14 residues. V was shortened by 2 bases and J by 5 bases, with 15 bases between the two germline ends.

A word on this clone: Additional DNA sequences in this sample encode the identical CDR3. The chain recombines TRBV11-2 with TRBJ2-2; D unresolved. Germline V lookup: CDR1 SGHAT, CDR2 FQNNGV. Between the trimmed V and J ends, which lost 0 bases and 4 bases, there was a span of 3 bases. The CDR3 contains 13 residues. CDR3: CASSLDGTGELFF. The CDR3 nucleotides are TGTGCCAGCAGCTTAGATGGCACCGGGGAGCTGTTTTTT. Variable domain in full (rest from reference TRBV11-2 and TRBJ2-2): EAGVAQSPRYKIIEKRQSVAFWCNPISGHATLYWYQQILGQGPKLLIQFQNNGVVDDSQLPKDRFSAERLKGVDSTLKIQPAKLEDSAVYLCASSLDGTGELFFGEGSRLTVL.

V gene TRBV7-2 combines with J gene TRBJ2-3, with 8 nucleotides matching TRBD2. With 4 bases clipped from V and 0 bases from J, the junction kept 6 bases outside the gene matches. Looked up from germline, CDR1 is SGHTA and CDR2 is FQGNSA. The CDR3 totals 16 residues. The CDR3 protein is CASSSGLAQSTDTQYF. DNA of the CDR3: TGTGCCAGCAGCTCTGGACTAGCCCAAAGCACAGATACGCAGTATTTT.

This clone was found once. The V gene is TRBV4-1, the J gene TRBJ1-2; D is undetermined. The CDR3 extends over 13 amino acids. From germline, CDR1 is MGHRA and CDR2 YSYEKL. Trimming removed 4 bases at V and 3 bases at J, with 9 bases between. The CDR3 DNA reads as TGCGCCAGCAGCCGGTCGGGTGACTATGGCTACACCTTC. Its protein is CASSRSGDYGYTF.

This clone was observed a handful of times. This chain joins TRBV6-1 and TRBJ2-7; 10 bases match TRBD1. The CDR3 totals 14 residues. With 6 bases clipped from V and 2 bases from J, the junction kept 4 bases outside the gene matches. Germline V gene data show CDR1 as MNHNS and CDR2 as SASEGT. For the CDR3, the DNA is TGTGCCAGCAGGGGGACAGGGGTCCCCTACGAGCAGTACTTC. Its protein is CASRGTGVPYEQYF.

The chain recombines TRBV4-3 with TRBJ2-5; possibly TRBD1 for D (6 bases). The CDR3 totals 15 residues. Germline-derived CDR1 and CDR2 are LGHNA and YSLEER. Trimming removed 1 base at V and 1 base at J, with 10 bases between. In DNA, the CDR3 is TGCGCCAGCAGCCAAGGAATGGGGGCCCAAGAGACCCAGTACTTC. Translating gives CASSQGMGAQETQYF.

The chain joins TRBV30 to TRBJ1-6; possible D gene TRBD1, 6 bases. Trimming stripped 3 bases from V and 12 bases from J, with 21 bases between. Germline V gene data show CDR1 as GTSNPN and CDR2 as SVGIG (reference sequence). The CDR3 has 15 amino acids. As DNA, the CDR3 is TGTGCCTGGAGGCCCTCCCCGGGGGCCCGTGAACCCCTCCACTTT. Translating it yields CAWRPSPGAREPLHF.